This TCR beta chain originates from a study of response to subunit inactivated influenza vaccine. Study conclusions and caveats: It was suggested by the authors that few new T cells are recruited by each seasonal influenza vaccination.

Regarding this clonotype: Its antigen is still unknown.

This CDR3 is built from 18 residues. The germline gives CDR1 SGHAT, CDR2 FQDESV (reference sequence). Trimming took 5 bases from V and 0 from J, leaving 20 bases between them. MiXCR was run by TCRdb on the RT-PCR reads, yielding one entry per CDR3 protein. The sample carries roughly 760,000 distinct CDR3 sequences, 21% recorded once. The specimen comprised PBMCs from blood, sampled around 5 days after vaccination. This TCR came from a man between 50 and 59 years old who received an inactivated influenza vaccine. The chain carries TRBV11-1 and TRBJ2-4; D is perhaps TRBD2 (5 bases). In DNA, the CDR3 is TGTGCCAGCAGCCGCTTAGTAAGAGGGCATCTAGCCAAAAACATTCAGTACTTC. As protein: CASSRLVRGHLAKNIQYF.